This T cell receptor (beta chain) came from a study of cytomegalovirus exposure and HLA in healthy donors (dated by TCRdb to 2017 to 2019). Context from the whole study: An earlier analysis of several hundred of the donors reported around 280 Gb of sequence data and 117 million unique TCR beta sequences obtained from some 200 million T cells. Every discovery cohort repertoire had been produced on one sequencing platform. An early release that covered 500 to 800 HLA-typed donors contained 250 to 350 gigabases of sequencing data and 65 million to 100 million unique TCR sequences. The number of donors typed differed by locus, with roughly 629-640 for A, B, C, DRB1 and DQB1, around 500 for DQA1, over 600 for DPA1, and 400 to 490 for DPB1. In a later genetic analysis, genome-wide SNP genotypes for about 55% of the roughly 700 donors were used, and that subset was treated as a discovery cohort. The T cell repertoires of about 700 subjects were profiled by immunosequencing and related to cytomegalovirus serostatus. On average, around 240,000 unique TCR beta nucleotide sequences were sequenced per donor among 398 genotyped donors of the cohort, with roughly a sixth of those sequences being non-productive. An earlier analysis of fewer than 750 of the donors used high-throughput TCR beta sequencing to judge whether each TCR beta V gene segment behaved as functional or pseudogenic. Alongside the repertoire data, information on donor age, sex, ethnicity and CMV serostatus was compiled. A later analysis re-examined previously published TCR beta repertoires from around 670 donors and added high-resolution HLA genotyping to investigate patterns of TCR occurrence. The genetic ancestry cluster associated with self-reported Caucasian donors included around four fifths of the roughly 400 genotyped donors. HLA typing covered class I and class II loci at four-digit resolution. The aim of the study was to test whether cataloging public T cell receptors could identify signatures of past pathogen exposure. Several DR-DQ haplotypes were treated as single units for association and clustering because of strong linkage in the cohort. In the later analysis, no new phenotypic data were used to find candidate immune exposures; instead, reliance was placed on TCR beta sequences and their occurrence across donors. High-throughput TCR immunosequencing, statistical association of individual TCRs with disease status, and machine learning were combined to predict cytomegalovirus infection status. Besides the first cohort of 550 to 750 subjects, a separate validation cohort made up of 120 different subjects was used. Results the study describes overall, beyond this receptor: A later analysis reported that several top co-occurrence clusters appeared linked to parvovirus B19, influenza, CMV and Epstein-Barr virus. Most TCR sequences were observed very rarely across donors, whereas some public TCRs were present in many individuals. Assigning TCR associations to individual alleles was difficult when HLA alleles, especially DR and DQ, strongly co-occurred. Because counts were too low, approximately 18 rarely observed V segments, including chromosome 9 orphons, were excluded from the earlier analysis of roughly 580 of the donors. The authors suggested that the approach could potentially be generalized to other disease states and immunological phenotypes. Linkage disequilibrium might explain the correlated functional status among segregating V segments, but an unknown experimental factor could not be excluded. A later genetic analysis associated a missense DCLRE1C variant with V-gene and J-gene trimming of TCR beta chains, and an independent cohort replicated the association. The sequencing pipeline was judged likely to have produced a cluster of highly shared sequence variants as a technical artifact. According to a later analysis, TCR association rates differed among HLA loci, with DRB1 alleles showing the most associated TCRs and HLA-C alleles showing the fewest. At a false discovery rate of 0.05, a later analysis linked 15,000 to 20,000 TCR beta sequences to specific HLA alleles. Compared with the approximately 670-donor mean, donors in an Asian-associated ancestry cluster had fewer N-insertions in productive TCRs, according to a later genetic analysis. Because HLA typing was unavailable for some donors at each locus, only the typed subset was used in association tests. In an earlier analysis of fewer than 700 of the donors, most TCR beta V segments appeared in productive rearrangements about 87% or about 30% of the time, broadly matching IMGT annotations. In a later analysis, HLA-associated TCR beta chains were found to be more clonally expanded and to have lower generation probabilities than equally common non-associated chains. In the study, around 160 TCR beta chains were listed as associated with cytomegalovirus. A few of the identified cytomegalovirus-associated TCR beta chains were confirmed in vitro to be specific for cytomegalovirus antigens. In a later analysis, most CMV-associated TCR beta chains were found to appear HLA-restricted, with HLA associations seemingly driven largely by CMV exposure. For the cohort, immune exposure information was limited to CMV serostatus. The cohort was sequenced for TCR beta chains only, and without alpha or paired-chain data the features that could be detected were limited. Because the 87-base-pair reads could not distinguish some IMGT-functional V segments, including TRBV6-2 and TRBV6-3, those segments were excluded. A further reported finding was that TCR beta sequences accurately predicted the HLA-A and HLA-B alleles for most subjects in the first cohort. Presence/absence analyses assumed roughly uniform sequencing depth across donors, an assumption that may not hold. The classifier was reported to diagnose cytomegalovirus status with high specificity and sensitivity in both the original cohort and the validation cohort.

The library relied on the immunoSEQ multiplex PCR assay. For the multiplex PCR, a mixture combining 60 forward primers for TCR Vbeta segments and 13 reverse primers for TCR Jbeta segments was used. The CDR3 region of rearranged TCR beta genes was amplified from genomic DNA with a multiplex PCR assay. The Illumina HiSeq System was used to sequence the amplified TCR beta libraries as 87-base-pair reads. The study's processing was this. A later analysis counted approximately 76 million unique TCR beta chains across the 640 or so repertoires, and 10 million to 11 million of these chains were shared by at least two donors. A nearest-neighbor algorithm error-corrected the raw reads and collapsed the reads into unique sequences, merging closely related sequences to remove PCR and sequencing errors. Alignment of CDR3 sequences to IMGT reference sequences was used to assign V, D and J gene segments. For a sequence to be retained, at least a six-nucleotide match to both a V gene segment and a J gene segment was required. Rearrangements were classified as productive when the CDR3 lacked stop codons and remained in frame with V and J, and all other rearrangements were classified as non-productive. Following IMGT convention, CDR3 was defined as the stretch from the second conserved V-encoded cysteine up to the conserved J-encoded phenylalanine. The earlier analysis of about 610 of the donors excluded any sequence lacking an unambiguous match to a single V gene segment. In an earlier analysis of approximately 590 of the donors, V segments were called functional above 56.7% productive rearrangements and were called segregating when the between-donor standard deviation exceeded 5%. To diagnose cytomegalovirus status from the catalog of TCR beta chain sequences, a statistical classification framework was built. A later analysis assigned V and J genes by comparing TCR nucleotide sequences with IMGT/GENE-DB human TR gene sequences. The TCRdist pipeline was used in a later analysis to assign CDR3 sequences and most-parsimonious VDJ recombination scenarios. In a later analysis, each TCR beta chain was defined by its CDR3 amino acid sequence together with its V-gene family, and reads without a unique V-gene family were excluded. In a later analysis, 500 to 700 highly shared, low-generation-probability nucleotide sequences were removed to address suspected cross-contamination and a sequencing artifact. A later analysis calculated a clonal expansion index for each public chain from normalized within-repertoire ranks of inferred template counts. In a later analysis, generation probabilities were computed with a VDJ recombination model fitted to out-of-frame rearrangements, and the resulting probabilities were checked against IGoR. A later analysis scored TCR-TCR, TCR-HLA and TCR-CMV co-occurrence with hypergeometric tests, applying a repertoire-size bias correction to TCR pairs. To estimate false discovery rates, a later analysis permuted the HLA or CMV assignments 20 times. In a later analysis, co-occurring TCRs were grouped using DBSCAN, and TCRdist sequence similarity was added for clustering within HLA-allele-positive subsets. For co-occurrence clustering, repertoires with fewer than 30,000 or more than 120,000 public chains were excluded, along with four to six repertoires with anomalous nucleotide sharing. Imported from immuneACCESS, the table was reduced by TCRdb to in-frame sequences with V and J called. These copies leave out some clones; in studies compared against another copy, an unresolved V gene accounts for under half, and the cause of the remainder is not known. For V, J and clone size, that table is used; D and trimming come from the DNA. Within this sample are 110,000 to 150,000 clones, with around three quarters of them counted one time only. The ten largest clones capture 1.5% to 2% of the sample.

In the case of this clone: There is no known antigen for this receptor. Base qualities are missing; no much larger clone stands one base away.

The cohort comprised fewer than 700 healthy bone marrow donors. At the time of sampling, every cohort member was nominally healthy, though immune exposures that went unrecorded were likely present. The donor tested CMV seronegative and was one of the 352 seronegative cohort members. A peripheral blood sample was provided by each donor, and peripheral blood mononuclear cells were used for TCR beta sequencing. Genomic DNA was extracted from the blood cell samples with the Qiagen DNeasy Blood Extraction Kit. CDR1 SNHLY and CDR2 FYNNEI were looked up in the germline V gene. The V end loses 6 bases and the J end loses 6 bases, and a stretch of 12 bases separates them. The CDR3 covers 12 residues, taking in both the cysteine and the phenylalanine. The only DNA kept is the CDR3, 36 bases in frame from the first base.

This receptor chain uses TRBV2 and TRBJ2-7; no D segment can be confidently identified. The sequencing input was PBMCs. The sequence derives from a middle-aged woman in good health and CMV-seronegative. CDR3 protein: CASSYHQSEQYF. The nucleotide sequence reads as follows: TGTGCCAGCAGCTACCACCAAAGCGAGCAGTACTTC. The full variable domain, completed from the reference TRBV2 and TRBJ2-7 proteins outside the CDR3, reads EPEVTQTPSHQVTQMGQEVILRCVPISNHLYFYWYRQILGQKVEFLVSFYNNEISEKSEIFDDQFSVERPDGSNFTLKIRSTKLEDSAMYFCASSYHQSEQYFGPGTRLTVT.